Below, 11 T cell receptor beta chains from the same sample are listed, as sequenced in a study of metastatic and nonmetastatic thyroid tumors. Through MiXCR, TCRdb re-clonotyped the PCR reads. This table has about 20,000 clones, less than 35% appearing once. Patients underwent thyroid surgery, and none had received any treatment before it. Material: blood. Source of these receptors: a female donor with papillary thyroid cancer or a benign thyroid nodule (not recorded which). Some clones in this sample may be carry-over from other donors' samples.

This clone is classed as medium-sized. V gene TRBV7-8 combines with J gene TRBJ2-7, with D unclear. The germline V gene encodes CDR1 SGHVS and CDR2 FQNEAQ. The CDR3 totals 15 residues. V lost 0 bases to trimming and J lost 4 bases, with 13 bases between them. CDR3 DNA sequence: TGTGCCAGCAGCTTAGCGGCCACCCTTGGGTACGAGCAGTACTTC. Translated: CASSLAATLGYEQYF.

The rearrangement joins TRBV11-2 to TRBJ2-5; D not certain. The CDR3 sequence is 12 residues long. The germline V gene has CDR1 SGHAT and CDR2 FQNNGV. V was pared by 0 bases and J by 5 bases, with 4 bases between. CDR3: CASSLDRETQYF. The CDR3 region has the DNA TGTGCCAGCAGCTTAGATCGCGAGACCCAGTACTTC.

This clone qualifies as medium-sized. The rearrangement links TRBV15 to TRBJ2-2, with TRBD1 matching over 7 bases. This CDR3 contains 15 residues. V was pared by 4 bases and J by 6 bases, with 8 bases of the junction left unmatched. Germline V gives CDR1 LNHNV, CDR2 YYDKDF (reference sequence). The CDR3 nucleotides are TGTGCCACCAGCATACGACAGGGTGGTGCCGGGGAGCTGTTTTTT. Encoded protein: CATSIRQGGAGELFF.

A few counts support this clone. The CDR3 here is CASSYSVGRNQPQHF. As DNA, the CDR3 is TGTGCCAGCAGTTACTCTGTGGGGAGGAATCAGCCCCAGCATTTT. This chain links TRBV6-2 or TRBV6-3 with TRBJ1-5, with unresolved D. The ends were cut back, 0 bases at V and 4 bases at J, with 10 bases in the middle. The CDR3 has 15 amino acids. The V gene's germline CDR1 is MNHEY and CDR2 SVGEGT.

This clone is judged medium-sized. The gene calls are TRBV6-2 or TRBV6-3 and TRBJ1-1; no definite D call. This CDR3 is built from 13 residues. V lost 7 bases and J 1 base, leaving 10 bases between the germline ends. Germline loops: CDR1 MNHEY, CDR2 SVGEGT. CDR3 residues: CASTRNKNTEAFF. In DNA form, the CDR3 reads TGTGCCAGCACCCGAAACAAGAACACTGAAGCTTTCTTT.

By share, this clone ranks as medium-sized (0.01 to 0.1%). The J gene is TRBJ2-7, the V gene TRBV20-1; tentative D call: TRBD2 (5 bases). CDR1 is DFQATT and CDR2 is SNEGSKA in the germline V gene (reference sequence). V lost 0 bases and J lost 2, with 14 bases in between. CDR3 size: 15 residues. The CDR3 sequence is CSARDLREATYEQYF. The CDR3 DNA reads TGCAGTGCTAGAGATTTGAGGGAAGCTACCTACGAGCAGTACTTC.

This chain joins TRBV6-1 and TRBJ1-3, with TRBD1 matching over 8 bases. Germline CDR1 and CDR2: MNHNS and SASEGT. The CDR3 is 15 residues long. Here the CDR3 reads CSNRPSGGVGNTIYF. For the CDR3, the DNA is TGTTCCAACAGACCATCAGGGGGCGTTGGAAACACCATATATTTT.

The V call is TRBV20-1, the J call TRBJ1-1, with D possibly TRBD1 on 6 matching bases. The CDR3 length is 11 residues. The germline CDR1 and CDR2 sequences are DFQATT and SNEGSKA (reference sequence). The CDR3 sequence: CSLGHNTEAFF. The DNA of the CDR3 is TGCAGCCTGGGACATAACACTGAAGCTTTCTTT.

This clone was seen just once. The junction shows a germline mismatch at one end, possibly a read error. The chain combines TRBV5-8 with TRBJ2-3, with 7 bases lining up with TRBD2. The CDR3 has 13 amino acids. Germline lookup yields CDR1 SGHTS and CDR2 YDEGEE. The CDR3 sequence: CVSSSLAADTQYF. The CDR3 region has the DNA TGTGTCAGCAGCTCCCTAGCGGCAGATACGCAGTATTTT.

This chain connects TRBV30 to TRBJ2-3, with D perhaps TRBD2 (6 bases). In germline, CDR1 is GTSNPN, CDR2 SVGIG (reference sequence). This CDR3 contains 14 residues. The V gene lost 3 bases and the J gene lost 1 base, with 11 bases spanning the gap. The CDR3 nucleotides read TGTGCCTGGAGCCCGGGAGCGGGCACAGATACGCAGTATTTT. It is translated as CAWSPGAGTDTQYF.

Sample share makes this clone medium-sized. This sequence joins TRBV4-1 and TRBJ2-3; tentatively, D is TRBD1 (6 bases). Germline CDR1 is MGHRA and CDR2 is YSYEKL. This CDR3 spans 15 amino acids. The ends were cut back, 4 bases at V and 1 base at J, with 12 bases in the middle. The CDR3 loop reads CASSPQGGGTDTQYF. CDR3 nucleotides: TGCGCCAGCAGCCCCCAAGGGGGAGGCACAGATACGCAGTATTTT.